Listed below are T cell receptor beta chains from one sample, sequenced in a study of blood T cell repertoires in COVID-19. Sequenced by immunoSEQ multiplex PCR; TCRdb stores in-frame clones only, minus some. The repertoire consists of fewer than 300,000 clones, with approximately 85% occurring once and the leading ten covering roughly 4%. The specimen was PBMCs or T cells enriched from blood (not recorded which). These receptors all come from a woman aged 25 to 39 who had recovered from COVID-19. CDR3s include the opening cysteine and the closing phenylalanine or tryptophan. The D gene is left open where the match is weak. Clone size appears in some rows only: once, few, many, or a class for an expanded clone.

j_gene	abundance	v_gene	d_gene	CDR3aa	CDR3nt
TRBJ1-1	NA	TRBV7-2	NA	CASSFWAINTEAFF	TGTGCCAGCAGCTTCTGGGCTATAAACACTGAAGCTTTCTTT
TRBJ1-1	few	TRBV12-3/TRBV12-4	NA	CASSYRAQAFF	TGTGCCAGCAGTTACAGGGCCCAAGCTTTCTTT
TRBJ2-7	NA	TRBV28	TRBD2	CASNQAGGTYEQYF	TGTGCCAGCAATCAAGCGGGGGGAACCTACGAGCAGTACTTC
TRBJ1-5	NA	TRBV6-4	TRBD1	CASSGPTGIDNQPQHF	TGTGCCAGCAGTGGGCCGACAGGGATTGACAATCAGCCCCAGCATTTT
TRBJ1-2	once	TRBV18	NA	CASSPYDSPAANYGYTF	TGTGCCAGCTCACCATACGACAGCCCGGCAGCTAACTATGGCTACACCTTC
TRBJ1-2	NA	TRBV5-1	NA	CASSLASVKGYTF	TGCGCCAGCAGCTTGGCGTCAGTGAAAGGCTACACCTTC
TRBJ1-2	NA	TRBV5-5	NA	CASSLEPRANYGYTF	TGTGCCAGCAGCCTAGAGCCGCGGGCTAACTATGGCTACACCTTC
TRBJ2-1	NA	TRBV19	TRBD1	CASSIGTGRGGEQFF	TGTGCCAGTAGTATCGGGACAGGCCGCGGAGGTGAGCAGTTCTTC
TRBJ2-7	once	TRBV28	NA	CASSNYEQYF	TGTGCCAGCTCTAACTACGAGCAGTACTTC
TRBJ2-3	NA	TRBV5-6	NA	CASSTRVASTDTQYF	TGTGCCAGCAGCACCAGGGTTGCAAGCACAGATACGCAGTATTTT
TRBJ2-2	NA	TRBV3-1/TRBV3-2	NA	CASSLTGLTNTGELFF	TGTGCCAGCAGCCTGACAGGCCTAACGAACACCGGGGAGCTGTTTTTT
TRBJ1-2	NA	TRBV28	NA	CASSLDSNYGYTF	TGTGCCAGCAGTTTAGACAGTAACTATGGCTACACCTTC
TRBJ2-7	NA	TRBV11-1	NA	CASSSGGSSYEQYF	TGTGCCAGCAGTTCTGGGGGCAGTTCCTACGAGCAGTACTTC
TRBJ1-6	NA	TRBV7-2	TRBD1	CASSPDRGSSPLHF	TGTGCCAGCAGCCCGGACAGGGGGAGCTCACCCCTCCACTTT
TRBJ2-7	few	TRBV10-3	TRBD1	CAISAPGQGYEQYF	TGTGCCATCAGTGCTCCGGGACAGGGGTACGAGCAGTACTTC
TRBJ2-1	NA	TRBV24-1	NA	CATSDPLASGNEQFF	TGTGCCACCAGTGACCCATTGGCGTCGGGGAATGAGCAGTTCTTC
TRBJ1-2	NA	TRBV5-6	NA	CASSFERQAYGYTF	TGTGCCAGCAGCTTTGAACGACAAGCCTATGGCTACACCTTC
TRBJ2-3	NA	TRBV30	TRBD1	CAWNRGPDTQYF	TGTGCCTGGAACAGGGGCCCAGATACGCAGTATTTT
TRBJ2-2	few	TRBV6-4	TRBD1	CASSDSIGDRGTGELFF	TGTGCCAGCAGTGACTCGATAGGAGACAGGGGCACCGGGGAGCTGTTTTTT
TRBJ2-1	NA	TRBV12-3/TRBV12-4	NA	CASSLGQASEQFF	TGTGCCAGCAGTTTAGGACAAGCCAGTGAGCAGTTCTTC
TRBJ1-2	NA	TRBV10-3	TRBD1	CAIMRGTGSNYGYTF	TGTGCCATCATGAGGGGGACAGGCTCTAACTATGGCTACACCTTC
TRBJ1-2	NA	TRBV28	TRBD1	CASSADRYYGYTF	TGTGCCAGCAGCGCGGACAGGTACTATGGCTACACCTTC
TRBJ1-1	NA	TRBV28	TRBD1	CASSFTGGAFF	TGTGCCAGCAGTTTCACAGGGGGAGCTTTCTTT
TRBJ1-2	NA	TRBV16	NA	CASSQSRTPPYGYTF	TGTGCCAGCAGCCAATCGAGGACACCCCCCTATGGCTACACCTTC
TRBJ2-1	NA	TRBV3-1/TRBV3-2	TRBD2	CASSLAGATRDEQFF	TGTGCCAGCAGCTTAGCGGGGGCCACAAGGGATGAGCAGTTCTTC
TRBJ1-5	NA	TRBV6-6	TRBD1	CASSPLRTGGSNQPQHF	TGTGCCAGCAGTCCCCTTAGAACAGGGGGAAGCAATCAGCCCCAGCATTTT
TRBJ2-7	once	TRBV11-3	TRBD2	CASSRTSGIEGEQYF	TGTGCCAGCAGTCGTACTAGCGGGATTGAAGGCGAGCAGTACTTC
TRBJ2-5	NA	TRBV5-4	TRBD2	CASSLAGGQETQYF	TGTGCCAGCAGCTTGGCCGGGGGGCAAGAGACCCAGTACTTC
TRBJ1-1	NA	TRBV28	NA	CASSLATDLNTEAFF	TGTGCCAGCAGTTTAGCCACAGACCTGAACACTGAAGCTTTCTTT
TRBJ1-1	NA	TRBV12-3/TRBV12-4	NA	CASSYRVVTEAFF	TGTGCCAGCAGTTACAGGGTTGTCACTGAAGCTTTCTTT
TRBJ1-1	NA	TRBV7-8	NA	CASSITGRVREAFF	TGTGCCAGCAGCATTACAGGGAGGGTCCGGGAAGCTTTCTTT
TRBJ2-1	NA	TRBV7-6	TRBD2	CASSLRTSGSVDEQFF	TGTGCCAGCAGCTTAAGGACTAGCGGGAGTGTCGATGAGCAGTTCTTC
TRBJ1-1	NA	TRBV15	NA	CATSRDRKQGNTEAFF	TGTGCCACCAGCAGAGATCGGAAACAGGGGAACACTGAAGCTTTCTTT
TRBJ1-3	once	TRBV28	TRBD1	CASFPGGPLGTIYF	TGTGCCAGCTTCCCAGGGGGGCCGTTGGGCACCATATATTTT
TRBJ1-2	NA	TRBV30	NA	CAWSDGPGYTF	TGTGCCTGGAGTGATGGGCCTGGCTACACCTTC
TRBJ2-1	NA	TRBV11-3	NA	CASSLRAGAPYNEQFF	TGTGCCAGCAGCTTACGGGCGGGGGCCCCCTACAATGAGCAGTTCTTC
TRBJ2-7	NA	TRBV6-5	NA	CASSLNRGGYEQYF	TGTGCCAGCAGCCTCAACAGGGGAGGCTACGAGCAGTACTTC
TRBJ1-5	once	TRBV18	TRBD1	CASSVGQGVGQPQHF	TGTGCCAGCTCAGTCGGACAGGGTGTAGGTCAGCCCCAGCATTTT
TRBJ1-5	once	TRBV7-8	NA	CASSLARSSVQPQHF	TGTGCCAGCAGCTTAGCGAGGTCTTCGGTTCAGCCCCAGCATTTT
TRBJ2-7	NA	TRBV5-6	NA	CASSFRTGSRGEQYF	TGTGCCAGCAGCTTTAGAACAGGGAGCCGCGGGGAGCAGTACTTC
TRBJ1-2	NA	TRBV5-4	NA	CASSLSGKDYGYTF	TGTGCCAGCAGCTTGTCGGGGAAGGACTATGGCTACACCTTC
TRBJ2-2	NA	TRBV9	TRBD1	CASSLGTENTGELFF	TGTGCCAGCAGCCTCGGGACAGAGAACACCGGGGAGCTGTTTTTT
TRBJ1-2	few	TRBV27	TRBD1	CASSLYGTAYGYTF	TGTGCCAGCAGTCTATACGGGACAGCCTATGGCTACACCTTC
TRBJ2-7	NA	TRBV28	TRBD2	CASSLIGLGNNEQYF	TGTGCCAGCAGTTTAATCGGACTAGGCAACAACGAGCAGTACTTC
TRBJ2-5	NA	TRBV7-9	NA	CASSYPLGHQETQYF	TGTGCCAGCAGCTATCCCTTGGGACATCAAGAGACCCAGTACTTC
TRBJ2-2	NA	TRBV5-1	NA	CASSLDPGTNTGELFF	TGCGCCAGCAGCTTGGACCCCGGGACGAACACCGGGGAGCTGTTTTTT
TRBJ1-2	NA	TRBV2	TRBD1	CASLQGAYGYTF	TGTGCCAGCCTCCAGGGGGCGTATGGCTACACCTTC
TRBJ2-7	NA	TRBV10-3	TRBD1	CAIRGGQGGEQYF	TGTGCCATCAGGGGGGGACAGGGCGGCGAGCAGTACTTC
TRBJ1-5	NA	TRBV7-6	NA	CASSAGGEQHF	TGTGCCAGCAGCGCCGGAGGGGAACAGCATTTT
TRBJ2-3	NA	TRBV6-1	TRBD2	CASSETAGGADTQYF	TGTGCCAGCAGTGAAACGGCGGGAGGGGCAGATACGCAGTATTTT
TRBJ2-2	NA	TRBV5-1	NA	CASSPSDVATYTGELFF	TGCGCCAGCAGCCCGTCAGATGTAGCTACTTACACCGGGGAGCTGTTTTTT
TRBJ2-1	NA	TRBV4-2	TRBD2	CASSQVLLAGDYNEQFF	TGTGCCAGCAGCCAAGTTCTCCTAGCGGGGGACTACAATGAGCAGTTCTTC
TRBJ2-2	NA	TRBV2	TRBD2	CASSDLELAGYETGELFF	TGTGCCAGCAGTGATCTGGAACTAGCGGGGTACGAAACCGGGGAGCTGTTTTTT
TRBJ2-1	NA	TRBV27	NA	CASTPAGMPYNEQFF	TGTGCCAGCACCCCGGCAGGGATGCCCTACAATGAGCAGTTCTTC
TRBJ1-5	NA	TRBV20-1	NA	CSASLGGSNQPQHF	TGCAGTGCTAGTTTAGGGGGTAGCAATCAGCCCCAGCATTTT